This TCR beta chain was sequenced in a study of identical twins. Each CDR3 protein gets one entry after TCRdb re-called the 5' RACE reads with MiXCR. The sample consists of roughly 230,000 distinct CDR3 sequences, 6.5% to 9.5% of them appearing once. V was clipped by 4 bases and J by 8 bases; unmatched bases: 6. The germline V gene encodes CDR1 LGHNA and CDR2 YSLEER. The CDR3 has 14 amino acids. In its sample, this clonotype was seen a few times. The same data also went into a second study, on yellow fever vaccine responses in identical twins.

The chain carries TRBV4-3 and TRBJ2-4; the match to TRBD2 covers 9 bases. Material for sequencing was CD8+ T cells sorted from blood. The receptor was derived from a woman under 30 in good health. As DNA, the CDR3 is TGCGCCAGCAGCCCACAGCGGGAGGTCGACATTCAGTACTTC. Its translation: CASSPQREVDIQYF.